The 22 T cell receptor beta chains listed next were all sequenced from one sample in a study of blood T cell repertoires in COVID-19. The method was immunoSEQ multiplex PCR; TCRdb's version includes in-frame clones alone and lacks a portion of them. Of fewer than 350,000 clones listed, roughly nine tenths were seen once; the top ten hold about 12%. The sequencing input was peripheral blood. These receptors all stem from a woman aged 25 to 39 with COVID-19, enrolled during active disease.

CDR3 nucleotide sequence: TGCAGCGTTGGGGACTCGGTTTTCACCCAGTACTTC. This translates into CSVGDSVFTQYF. The chain links TRBV29-1 to TRBJ2-5; TRBD2 might be the D (6 bases). CDR1 and CDR2 from the germline V gene are SQVTM and ANQGSEA. Trimming cost V 4 bases and J 8 bases, with 14 bases left between them. This CDR3 region has 12 residues.

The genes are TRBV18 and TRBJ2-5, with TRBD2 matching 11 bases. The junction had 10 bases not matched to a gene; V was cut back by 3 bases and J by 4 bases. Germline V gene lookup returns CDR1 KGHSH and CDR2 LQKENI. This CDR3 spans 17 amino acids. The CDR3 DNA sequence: TGTGCCAGCTCACCTTGGAATAGCGGGGGGGCACGAGAGACCCAGTACTTC. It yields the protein CASSPWNSGGARETQYF.

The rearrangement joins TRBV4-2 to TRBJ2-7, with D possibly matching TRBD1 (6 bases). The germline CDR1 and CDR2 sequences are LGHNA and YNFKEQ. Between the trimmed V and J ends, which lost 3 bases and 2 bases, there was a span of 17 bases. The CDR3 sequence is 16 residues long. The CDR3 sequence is CASSHPRQAITYEQYF. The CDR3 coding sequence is TGTGCCAGCAGCCACCCAAGACAGGCGATTACCTACGAGCAGTACTTC.

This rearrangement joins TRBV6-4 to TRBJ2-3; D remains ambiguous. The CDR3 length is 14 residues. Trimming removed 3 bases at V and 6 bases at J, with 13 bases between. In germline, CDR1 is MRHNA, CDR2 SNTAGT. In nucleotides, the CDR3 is TGTGCCAGCAGTGAGGAGCTTTCCTCGGATACGCAGTATTTT. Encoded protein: CASSEELSSDTQYF.

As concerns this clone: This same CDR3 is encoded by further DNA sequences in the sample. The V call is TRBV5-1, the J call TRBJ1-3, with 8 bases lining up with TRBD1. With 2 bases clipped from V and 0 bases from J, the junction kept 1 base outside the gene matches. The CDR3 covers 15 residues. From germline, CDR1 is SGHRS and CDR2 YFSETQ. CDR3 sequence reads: CASSFDRGSGNTIYF. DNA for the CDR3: TGCGCCAGCAGCTTCGACAGGGGCTCTGGAAACACCATATATTTT.

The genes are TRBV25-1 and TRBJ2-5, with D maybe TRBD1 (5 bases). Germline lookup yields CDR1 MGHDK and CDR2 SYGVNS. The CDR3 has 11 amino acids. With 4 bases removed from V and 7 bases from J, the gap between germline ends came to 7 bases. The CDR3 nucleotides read TGTGCCAGCAGTGGGGGCTTGACCCAGTACTTC. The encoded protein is CASSGGLTQYF.

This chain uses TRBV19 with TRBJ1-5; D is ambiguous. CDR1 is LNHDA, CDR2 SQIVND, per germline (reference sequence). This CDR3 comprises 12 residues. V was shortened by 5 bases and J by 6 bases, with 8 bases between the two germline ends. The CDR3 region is CASSVRSQPQHF. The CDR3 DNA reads TGTGCCAGTAGTGTTCGTAGTCAGCCCCAGCATTTT. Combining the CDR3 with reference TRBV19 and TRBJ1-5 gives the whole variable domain DGGITQSPKYLFRKEGQNVTLSCEQNLNHDAMYWYRQDPGQGLRLIYYSQIVNDFQKGDIAEGYSVSREKKESFPLTVTSAQKNPTAFYLCASSVRSQPQHFGDGTRLSIL.

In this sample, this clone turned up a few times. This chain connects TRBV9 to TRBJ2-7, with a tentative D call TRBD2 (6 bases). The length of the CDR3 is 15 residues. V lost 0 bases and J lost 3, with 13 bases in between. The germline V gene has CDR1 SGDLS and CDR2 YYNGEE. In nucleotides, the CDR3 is TGTGCCAGCAGCGTAGTCCCCGGGGGATTCTACGAGCAGTACTTC. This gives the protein CASSVVPGGFYEQYF. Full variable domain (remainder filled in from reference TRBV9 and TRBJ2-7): DSGVTQTPKHLITATGQRVTLRCSPRSGDLSVYWYQQSLDQGLQFLIQYYNGEERAKGNILERFSAQQFPDLHSELNLSSLELGDSALYFCASSVVPGGFYEQYFGPGTRLTVT.

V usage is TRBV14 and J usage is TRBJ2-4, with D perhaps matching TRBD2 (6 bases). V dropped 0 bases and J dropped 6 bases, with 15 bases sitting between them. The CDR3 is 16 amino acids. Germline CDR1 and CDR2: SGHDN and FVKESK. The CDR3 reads CASSQEGPATRNIQYF. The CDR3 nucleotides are TGTGCCAGCAGCCAAGAGGGGCCGGCGACTAGAAACATTCAGTACTTC.

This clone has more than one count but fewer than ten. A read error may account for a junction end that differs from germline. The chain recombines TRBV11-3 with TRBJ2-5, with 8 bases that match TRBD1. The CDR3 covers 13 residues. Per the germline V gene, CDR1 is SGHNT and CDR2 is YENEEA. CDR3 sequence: CASSPEGQDVPHF. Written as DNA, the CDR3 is TGTGCCAGCAGCCCAGAGGGACAGGACGTTCCCCACTTC.

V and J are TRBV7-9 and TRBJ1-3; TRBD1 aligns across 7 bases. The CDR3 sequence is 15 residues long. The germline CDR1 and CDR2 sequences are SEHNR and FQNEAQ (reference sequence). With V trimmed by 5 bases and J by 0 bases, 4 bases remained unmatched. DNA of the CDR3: TGTGCCAGCAGCACCGGGACAGACTCTGGAAACACCATATATTTT. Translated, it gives CASSTGTDSGNTIYF.

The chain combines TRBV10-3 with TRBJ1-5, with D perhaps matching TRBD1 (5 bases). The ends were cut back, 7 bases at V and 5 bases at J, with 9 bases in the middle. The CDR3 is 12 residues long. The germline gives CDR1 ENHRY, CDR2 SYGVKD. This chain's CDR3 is CAITPTDQPQHF. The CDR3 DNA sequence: TGTGCCATCACTCCGACAGATCAGCCCCAGCATTTT.

The CDR3 loop is CASGGLAGPYEQYF. The CDR3 DNA reads as TGCGCCAGCGGGGGACTAGCGGGTCCCTACGAGCAGTACTTC. This chain uses TRBV10-2 with TRBJ2-7; 12 nucleotides align to TRBD2. Germline V gene sequence: CDR1 WSHSY, CDR2 SAAADI. The CDR3 is 14 residues long. The ends lost 8 bases at V and 2 bases at J; junction bases unmatched: 4.

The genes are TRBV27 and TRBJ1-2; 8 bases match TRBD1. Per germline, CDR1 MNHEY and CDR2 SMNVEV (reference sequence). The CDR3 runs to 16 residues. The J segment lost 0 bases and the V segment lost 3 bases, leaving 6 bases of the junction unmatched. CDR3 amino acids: CASSFRYRGANYGYTF. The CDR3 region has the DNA TGTGCCAGCAGTTTTCGATACAGGGGGGCTAACTATGGCTACACCTTC.

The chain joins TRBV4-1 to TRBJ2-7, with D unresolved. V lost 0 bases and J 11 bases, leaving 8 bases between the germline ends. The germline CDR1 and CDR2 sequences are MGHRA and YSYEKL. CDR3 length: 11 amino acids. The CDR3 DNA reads TGCGCCAGCAGCCAAGATACCCTAAAGTACTTC. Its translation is CASSQDTLKYF.

The CDR3 nucleotides are TGTGCCACCCGGCCCGACAGACTTTTCTATGGCTACACCTTC. Its protein is CATRPDRLFYGYTF. This chain connects TRBV15 to TRBJ1-2; maybe TRBD1 (5 bases). Per the germline V gene, CDR1 is LNHNV and CDR2 is YYDKDF (reference sequence). The CDR3 runs 14 residues. Trimming left V 8 bases short and J 4 bases short, with 17 bases between.

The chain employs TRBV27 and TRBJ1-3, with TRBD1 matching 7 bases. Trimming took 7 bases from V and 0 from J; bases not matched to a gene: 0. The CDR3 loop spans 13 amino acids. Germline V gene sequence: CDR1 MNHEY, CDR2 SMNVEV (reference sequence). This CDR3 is CASTGGSGNTIYF. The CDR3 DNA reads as TGTGCCAGCACAGGGGGCTCTGGAAACACCATATATTTT.

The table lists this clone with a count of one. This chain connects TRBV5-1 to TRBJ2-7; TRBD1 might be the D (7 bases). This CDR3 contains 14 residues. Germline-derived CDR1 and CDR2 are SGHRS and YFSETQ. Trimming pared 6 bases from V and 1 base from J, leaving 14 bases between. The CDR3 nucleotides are TGCGCCAGCAAGGGGCGGGACAGTTCCTACGAGCAGTACTTC. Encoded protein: CASKGRDSSYEQYF.

CDR3 DNA: TGTGCCAGTAGTCCCCGTGAGGGGGCGATCAATCAGCCCCAGCATTTT. Translated, it gives CASSPREGAINQPQHF. This chain joins TRBV19 and TRBJ1-5; the match to TRBD1 covers 7 bases. The CDR3 consists of 16 residues. CDR1 is LNHDA, CDR2 SQIVND, per germline (reference sequence). V was pared by 5 bases and J by 3 bases, with 10 bases of the junction left unmatched.

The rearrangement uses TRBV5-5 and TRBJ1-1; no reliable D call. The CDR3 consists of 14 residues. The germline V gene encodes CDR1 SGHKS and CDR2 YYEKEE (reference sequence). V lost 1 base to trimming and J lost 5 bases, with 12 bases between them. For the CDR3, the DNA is TGTGCCAGCAGCTTGTGGGGAACGGGAACTGAAGCTTTCTTT. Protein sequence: CASSLWGTGTEAFF.

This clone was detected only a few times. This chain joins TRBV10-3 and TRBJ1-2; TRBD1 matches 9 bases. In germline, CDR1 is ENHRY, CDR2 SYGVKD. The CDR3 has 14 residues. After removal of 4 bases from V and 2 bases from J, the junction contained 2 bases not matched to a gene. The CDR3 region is CAISVGQGNYGYTF. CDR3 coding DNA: TGTGCCATCAGTGTCGGACAGGGGAACTATGGCTACACCTTC.

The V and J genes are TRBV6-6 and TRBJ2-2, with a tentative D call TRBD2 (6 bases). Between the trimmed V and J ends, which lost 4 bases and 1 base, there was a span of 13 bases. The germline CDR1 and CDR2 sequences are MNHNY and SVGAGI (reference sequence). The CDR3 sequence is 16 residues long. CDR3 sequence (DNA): TGTGCCAGCAGTTCAATCCCGGGGGAGAACACCGGGGAGCTGTTTTTT. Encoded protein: CASSSIPGENTGELFF.